This record covers a single T cell receptor (beta chain). Germline V gene data show CDR1 as SGHRS and CDR2 as YFSETQ. The CDR3 extends over 14 amino acids. V shed 3 bases, J shed 7 bases, and the junction held 6 bases outside the gene matches. These data come from a study of cytomegalovirus exposure and HLA in healthy donors. Both 60 Vbeta primers and 13 Jbeta primers went into the PCR. Libraries were prepared by immunoSEQ multiplex PCR; TCRdb keeps only in-frame clonotypes and omits some of them. Of around 150,000 clones in the sample, 80% to 90% are singletons; the top ten hold approximately 9.4%. This receptor was identified in a man between 18 and 29 years old in good health and CMV-seropositive. Input material: PBMCs. This rearrangement joins TRBV5-1 to TRBJ2-1; 8 bases map to TRBD1. CDR3 protein: CASSYGQGRNEQFF. CDR3 DNA sequence: TGCGCCAGCAGCTACGGACAGGGTAGGAATGAGCAGTTCTTC.